Below are 8 T cell receptor beta chains sequenced from a single sample in a study of monozygotic twins with inflammatory bowel disease. TCRdb reprocessed the 5' RACE reads and stores each CDR3 protein as one record, lacking DNA. This sample's table reports a few hundred thousand distinct CDR3 sequences. Material for sequencing was blood. The source is a human donor with ulcerative colitis or Crohn's disease, or a healthy co-twin of an affected twin (not recorded which).

The CDR3 sequence: CASREPRDREFSEAFF. The chain uses TRBV12-3 or TRBV12-4 and TRBJ1-1; the TCRdb call, TRBD1, lacks DNA for checking. This CDR3 has 16 residues.

This sequence joins TRBV20-1 and TRBJ2-1; lacking DNA, the TRBD1 call made by TCRdb goes unchecked. Germline V lookup: CDR1 DFQATT, CDR2 SNEGSKA (reference sequence). The CDR3 runs to 13 residues. The CDR3 protein is CSARVQGRDEQFF.

CDR3 sequence: CATSLRGVTGELFF. The V and J genes are TRBV24-1 and TRBJ2-2; TCRdb calls TRBD1, which cannot be checked without DNA. In germline, CDR1 is KGHDR, CDR2 SFDVKD. CDR3 length: 14 residues.

This chain connects TRBV9 to TRBJ2-7. Germline-derived CDR1 and CDR2 are SGDLS and YYNGEE. This CDR3 comprises 15 residues. CDR3 protein: CASSVATGLSYEQYF. The whole variable domain, filled in from reference TRBV9 and TRBJ2-7, reads DSGVTQTPKHLITATGQRVTLRCSPRSGDLSVYWYQQSLDQGLQFLIQYYNGEERAKGNILERFSAQQFPDLHSELNLSSLELGDSALYFCASSVATGLSYEQYFGPGTRLTVT.

This rearrangement joins TRBV29-1 to TRBJ2-2. This CDR3 comprises 14 residues. Germline V gene data show CDR1 as SQVTM and CDR2 as ANQGSEA. The CDR3 protein is CATYPVGTTGELFF.

The chain joins TRBV12-5 to TRBJ2-3; TCRdb indicates TRBD1, and absent DNA this call remains unverified. Germline CDR1 LGHNT, CDR2 FRNRAP. The CDR3 sequence is 18 residues long. CDR3: CASGWDRASIKQRDTQYF.

The CDR3 reads CASSLGQRLITDTQYF. The rearrangement joins TRBV11-2 to TRBJ2-3; with no DNA, the TCRdb D assignment of TRBD2 cannot be verified. This CDR3 region has 16 residues. Germline assignment: CDR1 SGHAT and CDR2 FQNNGV.

This chain links TRBV20-1 with TRBJ2-3; TCRdb's assignment of TRBD2 cannot be checked, as there is no DNA. Germline CDR1 reads DFQATT; CDR2 reads SNEGSKA (reference sequence). The CDR3 covers 16 residues. The CDR3 sequence is CSARPYTGPTPDTQYF.